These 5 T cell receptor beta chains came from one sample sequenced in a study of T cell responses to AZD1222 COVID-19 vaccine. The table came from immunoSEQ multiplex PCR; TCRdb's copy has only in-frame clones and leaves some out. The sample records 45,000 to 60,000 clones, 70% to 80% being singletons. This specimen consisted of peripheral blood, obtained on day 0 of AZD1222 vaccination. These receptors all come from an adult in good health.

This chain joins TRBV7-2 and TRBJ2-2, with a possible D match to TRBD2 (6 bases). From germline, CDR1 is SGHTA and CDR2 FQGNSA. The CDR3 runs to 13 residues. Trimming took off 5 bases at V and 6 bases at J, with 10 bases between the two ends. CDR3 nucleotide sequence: TGTGCCAGCAGCCGCCCGGGAGCCGGGGAGCTGTTTTTT. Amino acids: CASSRPGAGELFF.

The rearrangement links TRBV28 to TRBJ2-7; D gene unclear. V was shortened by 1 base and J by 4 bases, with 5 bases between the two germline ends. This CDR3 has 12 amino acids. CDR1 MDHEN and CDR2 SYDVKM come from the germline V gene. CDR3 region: CASSLLDYEQYF. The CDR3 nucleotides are TGTGCCAGCAGTTTATTAGATTACGAGCAGTACTTC.

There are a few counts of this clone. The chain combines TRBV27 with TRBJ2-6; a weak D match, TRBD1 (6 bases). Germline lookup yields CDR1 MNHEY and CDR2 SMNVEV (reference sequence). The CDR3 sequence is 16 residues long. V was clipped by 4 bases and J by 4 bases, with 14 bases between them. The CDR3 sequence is CASSYTGSWGANVLTF. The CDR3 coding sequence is TGTGCCAGCAGTTACACAGGGAGTTGGGGGGCCAACGTCCTGACTTTC.

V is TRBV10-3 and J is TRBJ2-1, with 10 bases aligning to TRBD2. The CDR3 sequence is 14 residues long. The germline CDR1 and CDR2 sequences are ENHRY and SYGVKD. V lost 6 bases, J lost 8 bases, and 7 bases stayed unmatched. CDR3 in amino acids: CAISLSGGPDEQFF. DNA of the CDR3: TGTGCCATCAGCCTTAGCGGGGGGCCCGATGAGCAGTTCTTC.

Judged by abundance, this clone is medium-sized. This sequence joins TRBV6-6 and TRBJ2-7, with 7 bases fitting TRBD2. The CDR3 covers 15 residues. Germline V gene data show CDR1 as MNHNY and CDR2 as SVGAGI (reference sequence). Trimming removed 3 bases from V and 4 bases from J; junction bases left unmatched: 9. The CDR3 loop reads CASSYMAEGGYEQYV. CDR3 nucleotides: TGTGCCAGCAGTTATATGGCAGAGGGAGGGTACGAGCAGTACGTC.